These 7 T cell receptor beta chains originate from one sample sequenced in a study of radiotherapy plus CTLA-4 blockade in lung cancer. TCRdb's copy holds only in-frame clones and misses some; the assay was immunoSEQ multiplex PCR. Of roughly 80,000 clones listed, 60% to 85% are singletons. The sequences come from peripheral blood, collected from a patient treated with radiotherapy plus ipilimumab. Receptors were obtained from a human donor with non-small cell lung cancer who had a partial response to radiotherapy plus ipilimumab. Some clones in this sample may be carry-over from other donors' samples.

This clone appeared a single time. CDR3 loop: CASSLGQIIYSLADTQYF. The CDR3 bases are TGTGCCAGCAGCTTAGGACAGATTATATATTCACTGGCAGATACGCAGTATTTT. V is TRBV7-2 and J is TRBJ2-3, with D tentatively TRBD1 (5 bases). Trimming cost V 1 base and J 4 bases, with 21 bases left between them. CDR3 length: 18 amino acids. Germline V gives CDR1 SGHTA, CDR2 FQGNSA.

The chain is built from TRBV18 and TRBJ2-5; possibly TRBD2 for D (5 bases). The last part of the DNA fits TRBJ2-7 better; the J call may be wrong. The length of the CDR3 is 15 residues. CDR1 and CDR2 from the germline V gene are KGHSH and LQKENI. CDR3 sequence: CASSREGSNSYEQYF. The CDR3, as DNA: TGTGCCAGCTCACGAGAGGGCAGTAACTCCTACGAGCAGTACTTC.

The chain joins TRBV2 to TRBJ1-4; weak D call: TRBD1 (6 bases). Germline V gene data show CDR1 as SNHLY and CDR2 as FYNNEI. This CDR3 has 15 residues. The germline V and J ends were trimmed by 7 bases and 4 bases, with 16 bases remaining between them. CDR3 sequence reads: CASTRLGQINEKLFF. The CDR3 bases are TGTGCCAGCACCAGACTCGGACAGATTAATGAAAAACTGTTTTTT. The complete variable domain, with remaining parts taken from reference TRBV2 and TRBJ1-4, reads EPEVTQTPSHQVTQMGQEVILRCVPISNHLYFYWYRQILGQKVEFLVSFYNNEISEKSEIFDDQFSVERPDGSNFTLKIRSTKLEDSAMYFCASTRLGQINEKLFFGSGTQLSVL.

CDR3 sequence reads: CAWGHWGGGMAKNIQYF. The CDR3 coding sequence is TGTGCCTGGGGCCACTGGGGAGGGGGTATGGCCAAAAACATTCAGTACTTC. The J gene is TRBJ2-4, the V gene TRBV30, with a tentative D call TRBD2 (7 bases). CDR1 GTSNPN and CDR2 SVGIG come from the germline V gene (reference sequence). V was trimmed by 5 bases and J by 1 base, leaving 21 bases between them. The CDR3 has 17 residues. Looking up the rest from reference TRBV30 and TRBJ2-4 gives the full variable domain: SQTIHQWPATLVQPVGSPLSLECTVEGTSNPNLYWYRQAAGRGLQLLFYSVGIGQISSEVPQNLSASRPQDRQFILSSKKLLLSDSGFYLCAWGHWGGGMAKNIQYFGAGTRLSVL.

This clone was observed a handful of times. The chain couples TRBV18 to TRBJ1-1; D gene uncertain. The CDR3 runs to 15 residues. Germline lookup yields CDR1 KGHSH and CDR2 LQKENI. Trimming removed 1 base from V and 3 bases from J, with 12 bases in between. The CDR3 loop reads CASSPQGGGHTEAFF. In nucleotides, the CDR3 is TGTGCCAGCTCACCACAAGGCGGAGGGCACACTGAAGCTTTCTTT.

This chain's CDR3 is CASSMSPARQMNTEAFF. The CDR3 DNA is TGTGCCAGTAGTATGTCCCCCGCGCGACAGATGAACACTGAAGCTTTCTTT. J is TRBJ1-1 and V is TRBV19, with D tentatively TRBD1 (5 bases). The length of the CDR3 is 17 residues. Germline-derived CDR1 and CDR2 are LNHDA and SQIVND (reference sequence). Trimming cost V 3 bases and J 0 bases, with 17 bases left between them.

The gene calls are TRBV5-4 and TRBJ2-2, with D tentatively TRBD2 (5 bases). The CDR3 is made up of 18 amino acids. Trimming removed 0 bases at V and 4 bases at J, with 19 bases between. Germline V gives CDR1 SGHNT, CDR2 YYREEE (reference sequence). CDR3 coding DNA: TGTGCCAGCAGCTTGGCCGGACTCGGACGGAGGACCACCGGGGAGCTGTTTTTT. It specifies CASSLAGLGRRTTGELFF.